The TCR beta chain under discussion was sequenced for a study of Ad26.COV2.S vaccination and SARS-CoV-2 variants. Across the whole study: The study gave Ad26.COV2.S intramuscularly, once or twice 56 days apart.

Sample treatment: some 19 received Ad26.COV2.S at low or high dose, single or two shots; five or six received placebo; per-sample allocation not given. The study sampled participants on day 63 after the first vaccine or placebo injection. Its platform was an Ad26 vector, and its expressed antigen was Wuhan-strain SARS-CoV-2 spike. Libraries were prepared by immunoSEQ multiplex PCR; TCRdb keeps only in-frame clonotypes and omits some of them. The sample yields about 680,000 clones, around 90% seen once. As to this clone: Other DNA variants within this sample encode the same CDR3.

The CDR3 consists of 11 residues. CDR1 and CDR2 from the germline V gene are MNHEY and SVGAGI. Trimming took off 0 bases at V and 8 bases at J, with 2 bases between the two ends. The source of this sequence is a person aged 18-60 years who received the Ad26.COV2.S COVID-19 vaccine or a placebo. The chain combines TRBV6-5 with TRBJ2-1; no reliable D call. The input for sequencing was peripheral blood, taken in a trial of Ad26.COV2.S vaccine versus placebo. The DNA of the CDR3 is TGTGCCAGCAGTTACTCCGATGAGCAGTTCTTC. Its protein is CASSYSDEQFF.